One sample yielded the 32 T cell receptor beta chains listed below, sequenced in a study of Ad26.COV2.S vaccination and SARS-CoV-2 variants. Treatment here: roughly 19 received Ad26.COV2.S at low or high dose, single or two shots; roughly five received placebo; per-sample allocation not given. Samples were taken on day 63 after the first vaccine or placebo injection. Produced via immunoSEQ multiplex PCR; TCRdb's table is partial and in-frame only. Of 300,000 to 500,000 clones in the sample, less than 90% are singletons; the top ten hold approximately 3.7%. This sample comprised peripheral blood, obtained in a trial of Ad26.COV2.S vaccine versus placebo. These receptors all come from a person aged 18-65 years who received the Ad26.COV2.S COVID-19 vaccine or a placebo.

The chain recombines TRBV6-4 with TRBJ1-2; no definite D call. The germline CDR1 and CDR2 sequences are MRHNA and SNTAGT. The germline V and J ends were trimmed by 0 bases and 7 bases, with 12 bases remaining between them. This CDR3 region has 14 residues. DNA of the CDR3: TGTGCCAGCAGTGACTCTCAAGGATTTGGTGGCTACACCTTC. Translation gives CASSDSQGFGGYTF.

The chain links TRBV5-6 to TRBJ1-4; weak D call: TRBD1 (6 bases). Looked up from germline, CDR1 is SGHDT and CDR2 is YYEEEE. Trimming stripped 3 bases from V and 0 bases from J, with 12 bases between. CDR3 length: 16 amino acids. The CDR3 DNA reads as TGTGCCAGCAGCTCCAGGACAGTTGCAACTAATGAAAAACTGTTTTTT. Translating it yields CASSSRTVATNEKLFF.

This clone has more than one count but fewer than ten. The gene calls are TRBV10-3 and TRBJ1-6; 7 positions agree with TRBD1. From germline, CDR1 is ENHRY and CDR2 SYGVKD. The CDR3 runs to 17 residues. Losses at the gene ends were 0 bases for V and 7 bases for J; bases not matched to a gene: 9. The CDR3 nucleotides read TGTGCCATCAGTGAGTCGAGTCCCGGGACAGAGAATTCACCCCTCCACTTT. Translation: CAISESSPGTENSPLHF.

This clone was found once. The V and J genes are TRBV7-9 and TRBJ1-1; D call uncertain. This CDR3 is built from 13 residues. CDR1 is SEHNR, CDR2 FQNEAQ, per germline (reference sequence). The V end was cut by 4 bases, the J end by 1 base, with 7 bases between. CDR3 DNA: TGTGCCAGCAGCTCTAATACGAACACTGAAGCTTTCTTT. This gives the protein CASSSNTNTEAFF.

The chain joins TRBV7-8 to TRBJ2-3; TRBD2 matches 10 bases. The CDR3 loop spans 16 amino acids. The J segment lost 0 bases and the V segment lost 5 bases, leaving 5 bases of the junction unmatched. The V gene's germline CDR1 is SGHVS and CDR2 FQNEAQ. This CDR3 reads CASSKLAGESTDTQYF. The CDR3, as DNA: TGTGCCAGCAGCAAGCTAGCGGGGGAGAGCACAGATACGCAGTATTTT.

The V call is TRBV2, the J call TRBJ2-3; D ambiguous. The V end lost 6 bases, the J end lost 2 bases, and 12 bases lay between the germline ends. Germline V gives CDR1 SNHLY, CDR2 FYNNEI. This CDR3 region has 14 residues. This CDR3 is CASSFGDFTDTQYF. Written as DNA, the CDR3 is TGTGCCAGCAGCTTTGGAGATTTCACAGATACGCAGTATTTT.

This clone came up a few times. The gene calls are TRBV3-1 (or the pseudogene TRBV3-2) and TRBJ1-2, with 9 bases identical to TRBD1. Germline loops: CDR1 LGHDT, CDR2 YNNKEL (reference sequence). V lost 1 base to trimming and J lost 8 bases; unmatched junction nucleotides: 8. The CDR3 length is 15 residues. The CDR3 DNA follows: TGTGCCAGCAGCCAAGGTTCCCGACAGGGGGGCGGCTACACCTTC. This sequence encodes CASSQGSRQGGGYTF.

Written as DNA, the CDR3 is TGTGCCAGCAGTTACCCCCAGTTGACGACCGAGGAACTCTATGGCTACACCTTC. Translating gives CASSYPQLTTEELYGYTF. This rearrangement joins TRBV6-2 or TRBV6-3 to TRBJ1-2; no definite D call. Germline CDR1 reads MNHEY; CDR2 reads SVGEGT. Trimming cost V 2 bases and J 4 bases, with 23 bases left between them. The CDR3 totals 18 residues.

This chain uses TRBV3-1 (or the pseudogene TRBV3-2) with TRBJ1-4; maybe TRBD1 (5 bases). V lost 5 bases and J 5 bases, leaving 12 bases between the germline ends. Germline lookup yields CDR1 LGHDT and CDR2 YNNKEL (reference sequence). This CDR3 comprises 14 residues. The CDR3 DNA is TGTGCCAGCAGCTCCGGGACGGAAAATGAAAAACTGTTTTTT. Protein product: CASSSGTENEKLFF.

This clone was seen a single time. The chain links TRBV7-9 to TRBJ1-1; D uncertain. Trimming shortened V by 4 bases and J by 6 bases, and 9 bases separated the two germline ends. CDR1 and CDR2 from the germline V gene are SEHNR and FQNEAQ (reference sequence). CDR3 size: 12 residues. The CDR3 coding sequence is TGTGCCAGCAGCTCCCCCTTGCCTGAAGCTTTCTTT. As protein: CASSSPLPEAFF.

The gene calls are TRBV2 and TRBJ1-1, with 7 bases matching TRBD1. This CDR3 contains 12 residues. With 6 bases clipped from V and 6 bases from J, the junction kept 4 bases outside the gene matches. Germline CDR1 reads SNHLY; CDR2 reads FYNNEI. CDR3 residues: CASRRQGPEAFF. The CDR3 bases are TGTGCCAGCAGAAGACAGGGTCCTGAAGCTTTCTTT.

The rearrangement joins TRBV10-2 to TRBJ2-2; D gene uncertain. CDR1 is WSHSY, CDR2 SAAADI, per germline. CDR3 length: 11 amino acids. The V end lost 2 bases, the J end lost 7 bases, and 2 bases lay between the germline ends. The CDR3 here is CASSEVGELFF. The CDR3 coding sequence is TGCGCCAGCAGTGAGGTCGGGGAGCTGTTTTTT.

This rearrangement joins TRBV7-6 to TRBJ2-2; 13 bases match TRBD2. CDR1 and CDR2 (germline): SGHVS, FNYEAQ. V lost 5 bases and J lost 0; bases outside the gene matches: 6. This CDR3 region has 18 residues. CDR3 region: CASSQRTSGGSNTGELFF. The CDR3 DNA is TGTGCCAGCAGCCAGAGGACTAGCGGGGGATCGAACACCGGGGAGCTGTTTTTT.

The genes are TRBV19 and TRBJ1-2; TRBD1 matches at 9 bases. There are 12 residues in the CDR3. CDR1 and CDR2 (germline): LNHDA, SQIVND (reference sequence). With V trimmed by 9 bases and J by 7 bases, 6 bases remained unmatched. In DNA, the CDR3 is TGTGCCAGCACAGGGGGCATTGTTGGCTACACCTTC. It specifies CASTGGIVGYTF.

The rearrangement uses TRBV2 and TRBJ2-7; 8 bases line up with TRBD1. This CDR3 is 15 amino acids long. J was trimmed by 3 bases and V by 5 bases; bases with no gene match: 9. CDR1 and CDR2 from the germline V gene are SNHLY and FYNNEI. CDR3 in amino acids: CASSLQGAGVYEQYF. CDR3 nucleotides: TGTGCCAGCAGTCTCCAGGGGGCTGGGGTCTACGAGCAGTACTTC. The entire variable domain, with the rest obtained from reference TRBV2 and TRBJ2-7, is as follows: EPEVTQTPSHQVTQMGQEVILRCVPISNHLYFYWYRQILGQKVEFLVSFYNNEISEKSEIFDDQFSVERPDGSNFTLKIRSTKLEDSAMYFCASSLQGAGVYEQYFGPGTRLTVT.

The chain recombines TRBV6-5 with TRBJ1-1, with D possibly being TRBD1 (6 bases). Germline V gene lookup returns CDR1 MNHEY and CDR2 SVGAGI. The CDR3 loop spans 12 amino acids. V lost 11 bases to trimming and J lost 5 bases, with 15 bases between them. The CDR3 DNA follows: TGTGCCGCGGGGGCTGGGGGGACTGAAGCTTTCTTT. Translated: CAAGAGGTEAFF.

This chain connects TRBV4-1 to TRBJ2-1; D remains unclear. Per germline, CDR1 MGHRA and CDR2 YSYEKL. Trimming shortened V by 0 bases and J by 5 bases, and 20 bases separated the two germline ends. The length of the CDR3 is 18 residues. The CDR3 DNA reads TGCGCCAGCAGCCAAGATAAGGGATGGCGCCAAGGTAACAATGAGCAGTTCTTC. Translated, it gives CASSQDKGWRQGNNEQFF.

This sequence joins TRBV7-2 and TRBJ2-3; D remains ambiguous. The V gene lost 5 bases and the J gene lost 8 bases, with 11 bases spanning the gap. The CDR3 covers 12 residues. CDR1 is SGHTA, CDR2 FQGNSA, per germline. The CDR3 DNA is TGTGCCAGCAGCCAACGTGGCCGTACGCAGTATTTT. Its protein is CASSQRGRTQYF.

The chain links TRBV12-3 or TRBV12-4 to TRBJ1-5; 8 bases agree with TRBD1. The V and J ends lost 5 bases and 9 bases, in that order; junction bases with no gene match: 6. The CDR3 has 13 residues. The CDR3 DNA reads TGTGCCAGCAGTCCGGACAGGGTGAGGCCCCAGCATTTT. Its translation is CASSPDRVRPQHF.

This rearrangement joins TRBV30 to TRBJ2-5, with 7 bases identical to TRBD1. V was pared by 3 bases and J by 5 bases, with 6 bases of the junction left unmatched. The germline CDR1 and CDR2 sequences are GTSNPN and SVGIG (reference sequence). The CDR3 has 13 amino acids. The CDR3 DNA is TGTGCCTGGAGCAAGGGGGCGAGGGAGACCCAGTACTTC. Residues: CAWSKGARETQYF.

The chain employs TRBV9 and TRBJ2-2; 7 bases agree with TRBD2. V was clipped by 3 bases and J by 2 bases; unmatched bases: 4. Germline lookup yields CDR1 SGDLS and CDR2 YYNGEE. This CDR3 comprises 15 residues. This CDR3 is CASSATGLNTGELFF. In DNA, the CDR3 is TGTGCCAGCAGCGCCACGGGACTAAACACCGGGGAGCTGTTTTTT.

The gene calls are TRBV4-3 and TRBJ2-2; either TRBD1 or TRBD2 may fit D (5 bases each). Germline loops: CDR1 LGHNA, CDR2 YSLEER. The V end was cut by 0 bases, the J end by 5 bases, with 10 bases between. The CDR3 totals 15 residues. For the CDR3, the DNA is TGCGCCAGCAGCCAAGAGGCGTGGGGGACCGGGGAGCTGTTTTTT. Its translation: CASSQEAWGTGELFF.

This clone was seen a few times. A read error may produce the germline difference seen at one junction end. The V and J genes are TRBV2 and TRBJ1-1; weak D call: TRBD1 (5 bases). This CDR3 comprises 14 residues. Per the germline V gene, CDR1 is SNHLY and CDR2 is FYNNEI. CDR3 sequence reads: CASSEVKLGREAFF. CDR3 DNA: TGTGCCAGCAGCGAAGTGAAGCTGGGACGCGAAGCTTTCTTT.

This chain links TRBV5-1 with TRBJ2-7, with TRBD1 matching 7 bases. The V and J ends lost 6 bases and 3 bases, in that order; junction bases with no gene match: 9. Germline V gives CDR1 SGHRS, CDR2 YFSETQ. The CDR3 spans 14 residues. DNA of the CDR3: TGCGCCAGCACCCGGACAGGTTCATACTACGAGCAGTACTTC. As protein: CASTRTGSYYEQYF.

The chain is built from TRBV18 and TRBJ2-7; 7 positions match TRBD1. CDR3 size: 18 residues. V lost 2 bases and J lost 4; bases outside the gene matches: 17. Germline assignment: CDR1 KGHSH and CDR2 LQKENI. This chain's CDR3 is CASSPSNTIGQVGYEQYF. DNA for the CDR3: TGTGCCAGCTCACCATCGAATACGATCGGACAGGTCGGTTACGAGCAGTACTTC.

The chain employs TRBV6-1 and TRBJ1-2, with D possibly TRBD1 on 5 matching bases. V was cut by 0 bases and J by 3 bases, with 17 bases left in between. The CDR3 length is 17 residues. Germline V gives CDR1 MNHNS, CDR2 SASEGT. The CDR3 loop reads CASSEALLGDSDYGYTF. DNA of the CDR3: TGTGCCAGCAGTGAAGCGCTTTTGGGGGATTCAGACTATGGCTACACCTTC.

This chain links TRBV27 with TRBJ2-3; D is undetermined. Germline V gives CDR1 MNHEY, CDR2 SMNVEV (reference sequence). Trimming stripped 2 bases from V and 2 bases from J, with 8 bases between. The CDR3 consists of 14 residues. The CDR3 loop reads CASSLARLTDTQYF. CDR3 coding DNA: TGTGCCAGCAGTTTAGCCAGGCTCACAGATACGCAGTATTTT.

The CDR3 coding sequence is TGCGCCAGCACCCTGGACTATTTTGGGAATGAGCAGTTCTTC. This encodes CASTLDYFGNEQFF. The chain combines TRBV5-1 with TRBJ2-1; TRBD2 might be the D (6 bases). The germline CDR1 and CDR2 sequences are SGHRS and YFSETQ. The V end lost 6 bases, the J end lost 7 bases, and 17 bases lay between the germline ends. This CDR3 has 14 amino acids.

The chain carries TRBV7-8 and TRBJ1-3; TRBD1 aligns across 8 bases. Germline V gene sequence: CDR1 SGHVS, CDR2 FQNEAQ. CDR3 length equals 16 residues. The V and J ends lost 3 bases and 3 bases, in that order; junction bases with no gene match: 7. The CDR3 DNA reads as TGTGCCAGCAGCTTGCCTCAGGGGGCGCGTGGAAACACCATATATTTT. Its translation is CASSLPQGARGNTIYF.

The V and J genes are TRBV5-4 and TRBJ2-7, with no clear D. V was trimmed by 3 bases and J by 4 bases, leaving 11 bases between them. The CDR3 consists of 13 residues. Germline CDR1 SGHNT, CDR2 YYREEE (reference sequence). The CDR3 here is CASSSLGEYEQYF. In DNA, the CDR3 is TGTGCCAGCAGCTCCCTGGGCGAATACGAGCAGTACTTC. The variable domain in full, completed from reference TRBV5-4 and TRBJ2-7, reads ETGVTQSPTHLIKTRGQQVTLRCSSQSGHNTVSWYQQALGQGPQFIFQYYREEENGRGNFPPRFSGLQFPNYSSELNVNALELDDSALYLCASSSLGEYEQYFGPGTRLTVT.

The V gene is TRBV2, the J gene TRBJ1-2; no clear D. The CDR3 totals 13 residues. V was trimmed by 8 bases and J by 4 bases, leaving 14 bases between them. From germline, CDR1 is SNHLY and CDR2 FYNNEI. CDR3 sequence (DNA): TGTGCCAGCCGGCGTGACGGAGGCTATGGCTACACCTTC. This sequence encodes CASRRDGGYGYTF.

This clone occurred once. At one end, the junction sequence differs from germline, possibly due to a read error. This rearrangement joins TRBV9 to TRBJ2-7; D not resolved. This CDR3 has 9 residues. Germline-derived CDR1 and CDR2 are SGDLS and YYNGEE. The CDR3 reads CASSVLRLF. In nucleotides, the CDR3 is TGTGCCAGCAGCGTATTAAGGCTTTTC.